This entry features one T cell receptor beta chain sequence. The target antigen is unknown. This entry is derived from a study of T cells in localized non-small cell lung cancer. Method: immunoSEQ multiplex PCR; TCRdb's copy keeps in-frame clones and lacks some. The table has about 1,500 clones, around 25% seen once. The CDR3 extends over 15 amino acids. Germline values: CDR1 LNHDA, CDR2 SQIVND (reference sequence). Germline trimming cut 1 base from V and 3 bases from J; bases unmatched to any gene: 4. General study points: Adjacent lung had a median approximately 57 of the 100 largest tumor clones.

The TCR was taken from a female donor older than 55 with stage II lung adenocarcinoma. This chain joins TRBV19 and TRBJ2-7; 9 bases match TRBD1. Source: lung tumor tissue, taken before any cancer treatment. The CDR3 region is CASSIGGTGSYEQYF. The CDR3 DNA sequence: TGTGCCAGTAGTATAGGTGGGACAGGGAGCTACGAGCAGTACTTC.